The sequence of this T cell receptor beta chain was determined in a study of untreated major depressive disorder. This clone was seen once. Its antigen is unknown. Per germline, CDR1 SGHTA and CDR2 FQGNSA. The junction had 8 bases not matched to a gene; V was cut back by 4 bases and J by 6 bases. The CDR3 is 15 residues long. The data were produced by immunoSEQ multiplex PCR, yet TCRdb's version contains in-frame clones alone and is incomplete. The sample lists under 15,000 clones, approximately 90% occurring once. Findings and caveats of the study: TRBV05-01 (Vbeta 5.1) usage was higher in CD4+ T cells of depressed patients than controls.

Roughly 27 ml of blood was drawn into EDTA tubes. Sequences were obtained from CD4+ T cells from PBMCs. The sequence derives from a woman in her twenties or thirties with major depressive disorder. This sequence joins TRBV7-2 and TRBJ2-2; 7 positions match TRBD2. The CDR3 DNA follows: TGTGCCAGCAGCTCCGGACTAGTTTGGGCCGGGGAGCTGTTTTTT. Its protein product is CASSSGLVWAGELFF.